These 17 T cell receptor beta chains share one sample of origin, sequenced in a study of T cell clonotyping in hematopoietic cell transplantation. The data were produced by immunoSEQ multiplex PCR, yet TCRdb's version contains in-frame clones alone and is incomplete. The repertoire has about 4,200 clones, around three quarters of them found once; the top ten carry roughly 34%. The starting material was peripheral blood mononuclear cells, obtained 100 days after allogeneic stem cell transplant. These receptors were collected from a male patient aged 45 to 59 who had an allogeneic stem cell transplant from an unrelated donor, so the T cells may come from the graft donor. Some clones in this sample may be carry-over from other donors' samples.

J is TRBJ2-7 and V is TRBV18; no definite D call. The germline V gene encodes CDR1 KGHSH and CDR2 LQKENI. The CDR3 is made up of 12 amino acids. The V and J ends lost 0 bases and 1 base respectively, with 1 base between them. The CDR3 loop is CASSPPSYEQYF. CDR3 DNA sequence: TGTGCCAGCTCACCACCTTCCTACGAGCAGTACTTC.

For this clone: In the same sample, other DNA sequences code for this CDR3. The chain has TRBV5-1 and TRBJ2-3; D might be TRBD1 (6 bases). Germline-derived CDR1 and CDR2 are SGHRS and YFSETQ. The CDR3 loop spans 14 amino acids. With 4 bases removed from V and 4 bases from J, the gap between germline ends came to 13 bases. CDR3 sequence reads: CASSERTEADTQYF. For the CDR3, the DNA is TGCGCCAGCAGCGAGAGGACAGAGGCAGATACGCAGTATTTT.

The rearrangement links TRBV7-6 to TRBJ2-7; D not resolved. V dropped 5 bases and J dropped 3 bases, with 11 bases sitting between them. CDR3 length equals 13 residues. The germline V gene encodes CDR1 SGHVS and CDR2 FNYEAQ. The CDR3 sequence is CASSAGPNYEQYF. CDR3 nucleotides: TGTGCCAGCAGCGCCGGGCCCAACTACGAGCAGTACTTC.

CDR3 DNA: TGCGCCAGCAGCTTGGGGGTCCAGGGACTCACCGGGGAGCTGTTTTTT. As protein: CASSLGVQGLTGELFF. The J gene is TRBJ2-2, the V gene TRBV5-1; D may be TRBD2 (6 bases). V was trimmed by 0 bases and J by 4 bases, leaving 13 bases between them. Germline V gene sequence: CDR1 SGHRS, CDR2 YFSETQ. The CDR3 has 16 residues.

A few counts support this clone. The CDR3 is CASSRGRDEAFF. CDR3 coding DNA: TGTGCCAGCAGCCGGGGACGGGATGAAGCTTTCTTT. V usage is TRBV7-9 and J usage is TRBJ1-1, with a weak D call TRBD1 (5 bases). Germline values: CDR1 SEHNR, CDR2 FQNEAQ (reference sequence). This CDR3 contains 12 residues. Trimming stripped 5 bases from V and 7 bases from J, with 11 bases between.

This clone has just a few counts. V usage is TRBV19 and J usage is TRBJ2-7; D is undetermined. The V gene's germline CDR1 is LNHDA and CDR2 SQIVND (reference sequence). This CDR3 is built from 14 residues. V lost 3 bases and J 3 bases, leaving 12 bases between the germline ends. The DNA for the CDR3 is TGTGCCAGTAGTATGCAGGTTACACACTACGAGCAGTACTTC. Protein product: CASSMQVTHYEQYF.

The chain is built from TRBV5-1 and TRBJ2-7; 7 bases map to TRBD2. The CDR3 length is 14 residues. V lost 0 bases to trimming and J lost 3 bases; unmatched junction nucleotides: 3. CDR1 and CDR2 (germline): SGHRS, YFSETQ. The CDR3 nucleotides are TGCGCCAGCAGCTTGGGAGGCGGGGGCTACGAGCAGTACTTC. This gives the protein CASSLGGGGYEQYF.

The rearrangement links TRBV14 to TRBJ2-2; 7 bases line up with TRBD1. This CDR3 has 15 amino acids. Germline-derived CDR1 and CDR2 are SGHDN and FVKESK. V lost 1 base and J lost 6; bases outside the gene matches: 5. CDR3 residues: CASSQGQGRAGELFF. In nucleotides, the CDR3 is TGTGCCAGCAGCCAAGGACAGGGCAGGGCCGGGGAGCTGTTTTTT.

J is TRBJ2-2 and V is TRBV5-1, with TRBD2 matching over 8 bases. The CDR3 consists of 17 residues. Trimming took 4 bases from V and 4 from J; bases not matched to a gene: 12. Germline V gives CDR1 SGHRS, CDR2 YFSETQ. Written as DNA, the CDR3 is TGCGCCAGCAGCCAGGAGGTGACGGGGGGGCCCACCGGGGAGCTGTTTTTT. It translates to CASSQEVTGGPTGELFF.

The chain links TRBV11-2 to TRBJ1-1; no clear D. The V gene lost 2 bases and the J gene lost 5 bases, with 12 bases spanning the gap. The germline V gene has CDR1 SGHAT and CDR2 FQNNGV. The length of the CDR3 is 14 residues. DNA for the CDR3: TGTGCCAGCAGCTTAAACACCCTGGTGACTGAAGCTTTCTTT. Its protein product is CASSLNTLVTEAFF.

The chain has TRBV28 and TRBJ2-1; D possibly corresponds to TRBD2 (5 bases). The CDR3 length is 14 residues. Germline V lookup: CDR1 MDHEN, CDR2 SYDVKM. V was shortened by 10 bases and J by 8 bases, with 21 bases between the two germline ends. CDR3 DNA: TGTGCCACCCGAATGGCTAGCACTATTCATGAGCAGTTCTTC. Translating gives CATRMASTIHEQFF.

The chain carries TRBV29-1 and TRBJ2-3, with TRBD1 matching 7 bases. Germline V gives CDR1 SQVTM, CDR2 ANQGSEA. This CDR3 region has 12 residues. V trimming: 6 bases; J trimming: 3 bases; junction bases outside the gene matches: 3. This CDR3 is CSVRGQTDTQYF. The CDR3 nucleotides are TGCAGCGTGAGGGGGCAAACAGATACGCAGTATTTT.

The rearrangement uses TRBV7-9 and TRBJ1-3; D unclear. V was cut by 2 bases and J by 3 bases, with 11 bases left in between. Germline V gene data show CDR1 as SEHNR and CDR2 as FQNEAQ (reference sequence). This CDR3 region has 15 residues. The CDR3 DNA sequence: TGTGCCAGCAGCTTATCCCTCAGGTTTGGAAACACCATATATTTT. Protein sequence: CASSLSLRFGNTIYF.

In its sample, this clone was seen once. This CDR3 is CASPEGQGARGSNQPQHF. CDR3 sequence (DNA): TGTGCCAGTCCCGAGGGACAGGGGGCAAGGGGAAGCAATCAGCCCCAGCATTTT. This sequence joins TRBV19 and TRBJ1-5; TRBD1 aligns across 12 bases. Per the germline V gene, CDR1 is LNHDA and CDR2 is SQIVND (reference sequence). There are 18 residues in the CDR3. V was pared by 8 bases and J by 1 base, with 12 bases of the junction left unmatched.

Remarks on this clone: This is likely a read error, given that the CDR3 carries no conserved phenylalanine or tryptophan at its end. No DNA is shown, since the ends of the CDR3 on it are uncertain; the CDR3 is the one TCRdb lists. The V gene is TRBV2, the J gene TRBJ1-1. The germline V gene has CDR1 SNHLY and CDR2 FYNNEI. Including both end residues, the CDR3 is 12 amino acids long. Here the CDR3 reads CASSEALALPWG.

The CDR3 nucleotides are TGTGCCAGCAGCTTAAGAGGGGGCGACAGGGCCTACGAGCAGTACTTC. The encoded protein is CASSLRGGDRAYEQYF. V and J are TRBV28 and TRBJ2-7, with 7 bases matching TRBD1. Unmatched junction bases numbered 13, after V lost 6 bases and J lost 2 bases. This CDR3 spans 16 amino acids. Germline V CDR1 and CDR2: MDHEN, SYDVKM.

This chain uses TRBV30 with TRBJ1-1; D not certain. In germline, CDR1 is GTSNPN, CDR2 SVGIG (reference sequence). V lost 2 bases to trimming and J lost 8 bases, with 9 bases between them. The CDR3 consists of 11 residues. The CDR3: CAWSPLQEAFF. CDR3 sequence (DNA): TGTGCCTGGAGTCCCCTCCAGGAAGCTTTCTTT.